This T cell receptor beta chain comes out of a study of blood T cell repertoires in COVID-19. TCRdb's copy holds only in-frame clones and misses some; the assay was immunoSEQ multiplex PCR. Of under 250,000 clones in the sample, 80% were seen once. Germline CDR1 is LGHDT and CDR2 is YNNKEL (reference sequence). CDR3 length equals 14 residues. V lost 6 bases, J lost 2 bases, and 11 bases lay in between. Sequences were obtained from peripheral blood. The V and J genes are TRBV3-1 (or the pseudogene TRBV3-2) and TRBJ1-3, with a tentative D call TRBD1 (5 bases). The TCR sequence derives from a woman in her seventies with acute or convalescent COVID-19. CDR3 bases: TGTGCCAGCAGTCGACGGGGGGCTGGAAACACCATATATTTT. Translating gives CASSRRGAGNTIYF.